These 17 T cell receptor beta chains were all obtained from the same sample, sequenced in a study of CD8 T cells in Susac syndrome. A quantity of about 0.5 to 1 ug RNA underwent reverse transcription using random hexamers. MiXCR, run by TCRdb on the immunoSEQ multiplex PCR reads, gives a single entry per CDR3 protein. This sample carries about 100,000 distinct CDR3 sequences, 95% of them seen once, and the ten largest clones take 0.3%. Sequenced sample: CD8+ T cells from PBMCs. These TCRs come from a human donor with Susac syndrome.

V gene TRBV5-1 combines with J gene TRBJ1-1, with no clear D. The V and J ends lost 0 bases and 1 base respectively, with 10 bases between them. Germline V gene data show CDR1 as SGHRS and CDR2 as YFSETQ. The CDR3 is 15 residues long. The CDR3 loop reads CASSLDGVPNTEAFF. The CDR3 DNA reads TGCGCCAGCAGCTTGGACGGGGTCCCGAACACTGAAGCTTTCTTT. The entire variable domain, with the rest obtained from reference TRBV5-1 and TRBJ1-1, is as follows: KAGVTQTPRYLIKTRGQQVTLSCSPISGHRSVSWYQQTPGQGLQFLFEYFSETQRNKGNFPGRFSGRQFSNSRSEMNVSTLELGDSALYLCASSLDGVPNTEAFFGQGTRLTVV.

The V and J genes are TRBV24-1 and TRBJ2-5; 9 bases match TRBD2. CDR1 is KGHDR and CDR2 is SFDVKD in the germline V gene. The junction had 8 bases not matched to a gene; V was cut back by 2 bases and J by 5 bases. This CDR3 is built from 16 residues. CDR3 region: CATSDSEREVWETQYF. CDR3 DNA: TGTGCCACCAGTGATTCCGAGCGGGAGGTCTGGGAGACCCAGTACTTC.

V usage is TRBV20-1 and J usage is TRBJ1-5, with D perhaps matching TRBD1 (5 bases). V was pared by 5 bases and J by 1 base, with 9 bases between. This CDR3 spans 13 amino acids. From germline, CDR1 is DFQATT and CDR2 SNEGSKA (reference sequence). The CDR3 reads CSAGTGSNQPQHF. CDR3 in DNA: TGCAGTGCTGGGACTGGGAGCAATCAGCCCCAGCATTTT.

The CDR3 loop reads CASSEVPRATDTQYF. The CDR3, as DNA: TGTGCCAGCAGTGAAGTACCCAGGGCAACAGATACGCAGTATTTT. The rearrangement links TRBV6-1 to TRBJ2-3, with D possibly matching TRBD1 (5 bases). Germline values: CDR1 MNHNS, CDR2 SASEGT. V lost 1 base to trimming and J lost 3 bases, with 11 bases between them. There are 15 residues in the CDR3.

This clonotype was counted a single time. The chain is built from TRBV18 and TRBJ1-2; the match to TRBD1 covers 7 bases. V trimming: 3 bases; J trimming: 4 bases; junction bases outside the gene matches: 8. This CDR3 has 15 amino acids. Per germline, CDR1 KGHSH and CDR2 LQKENI. CDR3 residues: CASSPNRDSFYGYTF. The CDR3 DNA is TGTGCCAGCTCACCCAACCGGGACAGCTTCTATGGCTACACCTTC.

This clonotype was detected only once. The chain joins TRBV28 to TRBJ2-3; no firm D call. The germline CDR1 and CDR2 sequences are MDHEN and SYDVKM. The V end lost 3 bases, the J end lost 5 bases, and 6 bases lay between the germline ends. CDR3 length: 12 residues. The CDR3 DNA reads as TGTGCCAGCAGTTTTAGGCTAGATACGCAGTATTTT. Its protein product is CASSFRLDTQYF. Combining the CDR3 with reference TRBV28 and TRBJ2-3 gives the whole variable domain DVKVTQSSRYLVKRTGEKVFLECVQDMDHENMFWYRQDPGLGLRLIYFSYDVKMKEKGDIPEGYSVSREKKERFSLILESASTNQTSMYLCASSFRLDTQYFGPGTRLTVL.

This rearrangement joins TRBV12-3 or TRBV12-4 to TRBJ2-7, with 14 bases that match TRBD2. The V segment lost 8 bases and the J segment 3 bases; nucleotides outside the gene matches: 6. This CDR3 is 15 amino acids long. The CDR3 DNA sequence: TGTGCCAGCGGTGGGACTAGCGGGGGTCACTACGAGCAGTACTTC. Protein product: CASGGTSGGHYEQYF.

This chain joins TRBV4-1 and TRBJ2-5; tentative D call: TRBD2 (6 bases). The germline V gene has CDR1 MGHRA and CDR2 YSYEKL. This CDR3 has 17 amino acids. Deletions cut 0 bases from V and 4 bases from J, with 18 bases between. The CDR3 sequence is CASSQDWGRVGGETQYF. CDR3 DNA: TGCGCCAGCAGCCAAGACTGGGGCAGGGTCGGGGGAGAGACCCAGTACTTC.

V and J are TRBV18 and TRBJ1-4, with D unclear. The CDR3 extends over 13 amino acids. Trimming left V 6 bases short and J 0 bases short, with 5 bases between. Germline V gene lookup returns CDR1 KGHSH and CDR2 LQKENI. The chain's CDR3 is CASSPTTNEKLFF. CDR3 sequence (DNA): TGTGCCAGCTCTCCGACAACTAATGAAAAACTGTTTTTT.

This clonotype appeared once. The chain is built from TRBV15 and TRBJ2-3, with D perhaps matching TRBD2 (6 bases). In germline, CDR1 is LNHNV, CDR2 YYDKDF (reference sequence). The CDR3 runs to 17 residues. Trimming removed 5 bases from V and 2 bases from J, with 20 bases in between. In nucleotides, the CDR3 is TGTGCCACCAGCGTACCCGGGACTCACACCCACACAGATACGCAGTATTTT. As protein: CATSVPGTHTHTDTQYF.

The chain links TRBV5-1 to TRBJ2-1; D is tentatively TRBD1 or TRBD2 (6 bases each). The length of the CDR3 is 11 residues. The V end lost 5 bases, the J end lost 8 bases, and 8 bases lay between the germline ends. Germline assignment: CDR1 SGHRS and CDR2 YFSETQ. The CDR3 bases are TGCGCCAGCAGGGAGGGGGATGAGCAGTTCTTC. It is translated as CASREGDEQFF.

The V and J genes are TRBV12-3 or TRBV12-4 and TRBJ1-1, with 7 bases lining up with TRBD1. The ends lost 6 bases at V and 5 bases at J; junction bases unmatched: 12. The CDR3 has 15 amino acids. The CDR3 bases are TGTGCCAGCAGCTGGGGACTTGACAGGGAAACTGAAGCTTTCTTT. This sequence encodes CASSWGLDRETEAFF.

This clonotype was detected once. This chain connects TRBV12-3 or TRBV12-4 to TRBJ1-5; D not certain. The CDR3 spans 15 residues. Deletions cut 6 bases from V and 0 bases from J, with 12 bases between. CDR3: CASRIQLDSNQPQHF. The CDR3 DNA sequence: TGTGCCAGCAGAATCCAGCTGGATAGCAATCAGCCCCAGCATTTT.

This chain uses TRBV18 with TRBJ2-2; 7 bases align to TRBD2. Germline CDR1 KGHSH, CDR2 LQKENI. The length of the CDR3 is 15 residues. J lost 3 bases, V lost 6 bases, and 7 bases had no gene match. The CDR3 is CASSREGLYTGELFF. Written as DNA, the CDR3 is TGTGCCAGCTCCCGAGAGGGACTATACACCGGGGAGCTGTTTTTT.

In nucleotides, the CDR3 is TGTGCCAGCAGTTTCGGGGGTTCTGGGCGTTACGAGCAGTTCTTC. This sequence encodes CASSFGGSGRYEQFF. V is TRBV12-3 or TRBV12-4 and J is TRBJ2-1, with D perhaps TRBD2 (6 bases). V shed 3 bases and J shed 10 bases, with 19 bases lying between them. The CDR3 is 15 residues long.

The chain combines TRBV25-1 with TRBJ2-5, with D tentatively TRBD2 (7 bases). Germline CDR1 is MGHDK and CDR2 is SYGVNS. V dropped 5 bases and J dropped 4 bases, with 17 bases sitting between them. The CDR3 runs to 15 residues. The DNA for the CDR3 is TGTGCCAGCAGTCCCGCTAGGGGGGGCGGAGAGACCCAGTACTTC. It specifies CASSPARGGGETQYF.

The chain carries TRBV15 and TRBJ2-7, with 10 positions matching TRBD1. The germline V gene has CDR1 LNHNV and CDR2 YYDKDF (reference sequence). V gave up 1 base and J gave up 3 bases; unmatched junction bases: 3. The CDR3 is 15 residues long. The CDR3 nucleotides read TGTGCCACCAGCAGAGTCCGGGACAGGGGCTACGAGCAGTACTTC. Protein product: CATSRVRDRGYEQYF.